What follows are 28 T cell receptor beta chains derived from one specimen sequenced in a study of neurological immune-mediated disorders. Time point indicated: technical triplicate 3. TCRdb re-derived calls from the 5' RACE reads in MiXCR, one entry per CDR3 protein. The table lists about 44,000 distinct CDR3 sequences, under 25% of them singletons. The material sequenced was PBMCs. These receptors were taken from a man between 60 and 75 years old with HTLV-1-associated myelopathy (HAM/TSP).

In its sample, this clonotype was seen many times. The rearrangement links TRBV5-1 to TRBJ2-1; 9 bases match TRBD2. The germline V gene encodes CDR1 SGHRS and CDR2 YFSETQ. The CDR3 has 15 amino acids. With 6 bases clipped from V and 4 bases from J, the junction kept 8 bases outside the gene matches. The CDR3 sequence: CASTQLAGQYNEQFF. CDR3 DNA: TGCGCCAGCACCCAACTAGCGGGCCAGTACAATGAGCAGTTCTTC.

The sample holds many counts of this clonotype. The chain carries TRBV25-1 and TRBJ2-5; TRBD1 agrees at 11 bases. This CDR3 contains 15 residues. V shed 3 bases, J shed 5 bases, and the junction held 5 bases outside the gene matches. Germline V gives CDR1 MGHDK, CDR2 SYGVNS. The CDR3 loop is CASSDPGTGGETQYF. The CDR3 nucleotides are TGTGCCAGCAGTGATCCCGGGACAGGGGGGGAGACCCAGTACTTC.

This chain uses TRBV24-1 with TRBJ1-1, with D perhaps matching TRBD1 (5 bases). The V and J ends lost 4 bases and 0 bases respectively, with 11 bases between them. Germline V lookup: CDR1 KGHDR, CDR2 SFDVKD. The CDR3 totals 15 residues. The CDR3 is CATSDSGSVNTEAFF. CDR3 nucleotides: TGTGCCACCAGTGACTCAGGGTCTGTGAACACTGAAGCTTTCTTT.

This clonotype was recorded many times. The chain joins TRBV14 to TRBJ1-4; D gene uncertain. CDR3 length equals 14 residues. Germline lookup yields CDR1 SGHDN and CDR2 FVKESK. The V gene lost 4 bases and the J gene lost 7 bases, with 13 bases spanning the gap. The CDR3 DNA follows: TGTGCCAGCAGCCGGCGAGGAATCGGTGAAAAACTGTTTTTT. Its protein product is CASSRRGIGEKLFF.

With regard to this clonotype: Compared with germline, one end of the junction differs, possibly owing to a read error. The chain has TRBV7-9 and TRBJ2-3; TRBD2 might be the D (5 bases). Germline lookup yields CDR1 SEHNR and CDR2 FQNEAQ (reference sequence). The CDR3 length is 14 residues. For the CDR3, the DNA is TGTGCCAGCAGCTTAGAAGGGAGTCATGATAGGCAGTATTTT. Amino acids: CASSLEGSHDRQYF.

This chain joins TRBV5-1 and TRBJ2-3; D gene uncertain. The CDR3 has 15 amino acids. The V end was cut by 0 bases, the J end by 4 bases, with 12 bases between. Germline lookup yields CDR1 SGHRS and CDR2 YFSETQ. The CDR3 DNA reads TGCGCCAGCAGCTTGGCCGCGCGGAAACCAGATACGCAGTATTTT. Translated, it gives CASSLAARKPDTQYF.

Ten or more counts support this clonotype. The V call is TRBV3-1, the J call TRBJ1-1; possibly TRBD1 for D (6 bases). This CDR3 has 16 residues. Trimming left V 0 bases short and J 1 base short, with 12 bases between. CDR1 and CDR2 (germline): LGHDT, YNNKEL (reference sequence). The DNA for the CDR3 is TGTGCCAGCAGCCAAGAACGGGGCAGGGGGAACACTGAAGCTTTCTTT. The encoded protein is CASSQERGRGNTEAFF.

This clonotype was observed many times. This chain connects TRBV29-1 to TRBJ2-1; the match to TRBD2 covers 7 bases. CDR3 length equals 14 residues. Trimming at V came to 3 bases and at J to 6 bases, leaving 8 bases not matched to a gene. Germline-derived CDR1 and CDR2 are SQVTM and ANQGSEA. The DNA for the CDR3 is TGCAGCGTTGATTCCCAGCGGGAAGGCAATGAGCAGTTCTTC. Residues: CSVDSQREGNEQFF.

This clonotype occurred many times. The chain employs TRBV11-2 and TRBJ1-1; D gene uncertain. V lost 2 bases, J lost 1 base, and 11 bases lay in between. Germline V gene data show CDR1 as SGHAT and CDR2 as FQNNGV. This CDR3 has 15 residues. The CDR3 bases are TGTGCCAGCAGCTTATCGTCGGACGGGAACACTGAAGCTTTCTTT. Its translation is CASSLSSDGNTEAFF.

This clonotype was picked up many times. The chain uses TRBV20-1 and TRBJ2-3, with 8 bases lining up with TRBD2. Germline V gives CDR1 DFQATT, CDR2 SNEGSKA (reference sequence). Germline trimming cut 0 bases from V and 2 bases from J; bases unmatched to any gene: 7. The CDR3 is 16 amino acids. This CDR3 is CSARDVAGPPTDTQYF. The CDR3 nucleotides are TGCAGTGCTAGAGACGTAGCGGGACCCCCCACAGATACGCAGTATTTT.

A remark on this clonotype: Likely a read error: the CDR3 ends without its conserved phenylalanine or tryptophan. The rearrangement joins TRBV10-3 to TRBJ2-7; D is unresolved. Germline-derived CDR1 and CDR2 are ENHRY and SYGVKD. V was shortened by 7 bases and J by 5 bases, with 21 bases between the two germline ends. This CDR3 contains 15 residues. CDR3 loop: CAINGYGSPGDEQYL. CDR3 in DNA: TGTGCCATCAATGGGTACGGCTCACCGGGCGACGAGCAGTACCTC.

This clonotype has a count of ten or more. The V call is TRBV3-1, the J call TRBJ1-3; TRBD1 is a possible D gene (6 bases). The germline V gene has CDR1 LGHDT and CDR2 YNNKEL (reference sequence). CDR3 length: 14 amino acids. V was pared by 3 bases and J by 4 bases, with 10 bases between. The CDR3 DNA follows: TGTGCCAGCAGCCAGGACAGTTTAGGAAACACCATATATTTT. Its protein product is CASSQDSLGNTIYF.

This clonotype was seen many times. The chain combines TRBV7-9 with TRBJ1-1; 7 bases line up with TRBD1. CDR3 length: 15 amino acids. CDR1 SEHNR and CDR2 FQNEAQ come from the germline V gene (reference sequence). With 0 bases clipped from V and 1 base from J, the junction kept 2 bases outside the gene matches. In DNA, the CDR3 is TGTGCCAGCAGCTTAGCGGGACAGTCGAACACTGAAGCTTTCTTT. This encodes CASSLAGQSNTEAFF.

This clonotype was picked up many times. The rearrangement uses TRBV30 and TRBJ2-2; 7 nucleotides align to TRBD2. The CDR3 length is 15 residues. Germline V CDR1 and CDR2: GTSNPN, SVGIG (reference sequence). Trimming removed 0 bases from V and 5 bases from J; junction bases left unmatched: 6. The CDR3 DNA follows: TGTGCCTGGAGTGTAGGGCTAGCGGAAACCGGGGAGCTGTTTTTT. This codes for CAWSVGLAETGELFF. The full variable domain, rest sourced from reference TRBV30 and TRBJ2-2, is SQTIHQWPATLVQPVGSPLSLECTVEGTSNPNLYWYRQAAGRGLQLLFYSVGIGQISSEVPQNLSASRPQDRQFILSSKKLLLSDSGFYLCAWSVGLAETGELFFGEGSRLTVL.

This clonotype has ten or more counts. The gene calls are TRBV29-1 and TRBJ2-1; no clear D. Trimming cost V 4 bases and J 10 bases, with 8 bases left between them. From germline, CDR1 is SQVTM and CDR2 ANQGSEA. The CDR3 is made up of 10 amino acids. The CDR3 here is CSVAETEQFF. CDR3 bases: TGCAGCGTTGCCGAGACAGAGCAGTTCTTC.

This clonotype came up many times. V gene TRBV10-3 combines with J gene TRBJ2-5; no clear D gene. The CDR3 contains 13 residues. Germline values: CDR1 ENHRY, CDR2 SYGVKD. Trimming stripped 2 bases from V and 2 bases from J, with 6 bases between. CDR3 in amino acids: CAISETVQETQYF. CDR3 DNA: TGTGCCATCAGTGAGACGGTACAAGAGACCCAGTACTTC.

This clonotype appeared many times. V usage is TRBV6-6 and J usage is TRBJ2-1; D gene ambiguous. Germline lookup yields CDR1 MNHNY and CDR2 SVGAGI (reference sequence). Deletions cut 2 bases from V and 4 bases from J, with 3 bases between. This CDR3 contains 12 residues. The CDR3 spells CASSYQYNEQFF. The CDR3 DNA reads TGTGCCAGCAGTTACCAGTACAATGAGCAGTTCTTC.

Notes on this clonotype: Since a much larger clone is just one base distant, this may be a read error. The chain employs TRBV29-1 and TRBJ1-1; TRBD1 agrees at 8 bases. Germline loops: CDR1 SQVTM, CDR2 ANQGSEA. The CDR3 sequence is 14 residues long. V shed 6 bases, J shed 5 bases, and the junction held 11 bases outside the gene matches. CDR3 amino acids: CSVRLDRVSTEAFF. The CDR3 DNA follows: TGCAGCGTCAGATTGGACAGGGTTTCTACTGAAGCTTTCTTT.

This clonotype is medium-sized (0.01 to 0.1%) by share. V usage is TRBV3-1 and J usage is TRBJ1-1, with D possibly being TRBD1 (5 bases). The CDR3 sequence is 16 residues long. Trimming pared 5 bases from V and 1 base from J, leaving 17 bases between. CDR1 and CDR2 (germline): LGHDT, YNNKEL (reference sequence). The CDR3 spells CASSRHGLQGNTEAFF. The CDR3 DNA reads TGTGCCAGCAGCAGACACGGACTTCAGGGGAACACTGAAGCTTTCTTT.

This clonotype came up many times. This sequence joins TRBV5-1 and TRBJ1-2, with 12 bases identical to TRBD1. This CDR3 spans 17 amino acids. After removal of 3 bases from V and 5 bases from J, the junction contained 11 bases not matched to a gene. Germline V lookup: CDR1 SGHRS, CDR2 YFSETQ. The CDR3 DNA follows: TGCGCCAGCAGCTGGGGGACAGGGGGCGCATCCCGTTATGGCTACACCTTC. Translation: CASSWGTGGASRYGYTF.

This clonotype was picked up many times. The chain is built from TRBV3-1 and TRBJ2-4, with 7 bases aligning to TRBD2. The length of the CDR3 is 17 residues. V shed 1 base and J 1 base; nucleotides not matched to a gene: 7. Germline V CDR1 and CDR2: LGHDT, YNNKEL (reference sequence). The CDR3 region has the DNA TGTGCCAGCAGCCAAGTCGGCGGGAGCTCGGCCAAAAACATTCAGTACTTC. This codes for CASSQVGGSSAKNIQYF.

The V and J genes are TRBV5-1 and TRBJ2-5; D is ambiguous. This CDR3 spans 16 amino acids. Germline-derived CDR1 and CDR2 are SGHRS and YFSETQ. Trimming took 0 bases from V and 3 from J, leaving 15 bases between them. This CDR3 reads CASSLALLTGKETQYF. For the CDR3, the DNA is TGCGCCAGCAGCTTGGCACTACTGACTGGGAAAGAGACCCAGTACTTC. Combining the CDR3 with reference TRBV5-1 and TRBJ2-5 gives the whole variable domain KAGVTQTPRYLIKTRGQQVTLSCSPISGHRSVSWYQQTPGQGLQFLFEYFSETQRNKGNFPGRFSGRQFSNSRSEMNVSTLELGDSALYLCASSLALLTGKETQYFGPGTRLLVL.

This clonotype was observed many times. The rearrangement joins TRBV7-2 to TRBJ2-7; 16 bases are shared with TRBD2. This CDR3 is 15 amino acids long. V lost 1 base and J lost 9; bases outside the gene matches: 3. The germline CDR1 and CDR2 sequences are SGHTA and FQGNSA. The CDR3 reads CASSLGGTSGRGQYF. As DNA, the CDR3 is TGTGCCAGCAGCTTAGGCGGGACTAGCGGGAGGGGGCAGTACTTC.

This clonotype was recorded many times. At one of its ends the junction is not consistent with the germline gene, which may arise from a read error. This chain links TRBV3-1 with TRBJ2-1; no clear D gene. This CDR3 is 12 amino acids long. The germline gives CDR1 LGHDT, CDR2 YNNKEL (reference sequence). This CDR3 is CASSQVFLGWVF. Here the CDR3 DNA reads TGTGCCAGCAGCCAAGTCTTCCTAGGGTGGGTCTTC.

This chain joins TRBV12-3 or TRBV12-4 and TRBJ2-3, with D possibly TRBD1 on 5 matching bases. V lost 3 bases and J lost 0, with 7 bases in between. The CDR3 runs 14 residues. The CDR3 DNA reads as TGTGCCAGCAGTTTGGGGCGGAGCACAGATACGCAGTATTTT. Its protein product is CASSLGRSTDTQYF.

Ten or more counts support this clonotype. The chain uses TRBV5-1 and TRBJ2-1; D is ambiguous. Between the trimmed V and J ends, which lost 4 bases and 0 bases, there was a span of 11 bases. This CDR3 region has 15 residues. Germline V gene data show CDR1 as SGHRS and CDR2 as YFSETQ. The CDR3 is CASSQTTNSYNEQFF. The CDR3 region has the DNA TGCGCCAGCAGCCAAACAACCAACTCCTACAATGAGCAGTTCTTC. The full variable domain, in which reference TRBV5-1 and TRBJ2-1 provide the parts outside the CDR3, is KAGVTQTPRYLIKTRGQQVTLSCSPISGHRSVSWYQQTPGQGLQFLFEYFSETQRNKGNFPGRFSGRQFSNSRSEMNVSTLELGDSALYLCASSQTTNSYNEQFFGPGTRLTVL.

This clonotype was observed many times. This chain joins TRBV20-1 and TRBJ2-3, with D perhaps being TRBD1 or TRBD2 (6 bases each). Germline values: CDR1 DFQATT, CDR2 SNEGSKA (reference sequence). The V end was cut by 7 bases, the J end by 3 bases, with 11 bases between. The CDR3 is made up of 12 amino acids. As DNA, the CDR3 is TGCAGTGTTCAAGGGGGGACAGATACGCAGTATTTT. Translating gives CSVQGGTDTQYF.

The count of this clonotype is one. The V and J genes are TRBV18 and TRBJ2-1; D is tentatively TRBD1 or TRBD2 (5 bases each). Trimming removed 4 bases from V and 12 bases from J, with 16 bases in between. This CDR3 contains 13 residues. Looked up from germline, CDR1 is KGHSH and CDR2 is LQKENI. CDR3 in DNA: TGTGCCAGCTCACAAAACGACCGGGACCCGCAGTTCTTC. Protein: CASSQNDRDPQFF.